This T cell receptor (beta chain) emerged from a study of response to subunit inactivated influenza vaccine. Study results and limitations: It was suggested by the authors that few new T cells are recruited by each seasonal influenza vaccination.

Using its own MiXCR run on the RT-PCR reads, TCRdb lists one record per CDR3 protein. The sample shows some 600,000 distinct CDR3 sequences, 14% of them seen only once. Germline CDR1 reads MNHNS; CDR2 reads SASEGT. CDR3 size: 14 residues. V was shortened by 7 bases and J by 5 bases, with 14 bases between the two germline ends. With regard to this clonotype: Its antigen is not identified.

The source is a man aged 45-60 years who received an inactivated influenza vaccine. This chain connects TRBV6-1 to TRBJ2-2; D may be TRBD1 (7 bases). The material was PBMCs from blood, obtained less than 15 days before vaccination. CDR3 bases: TGTGCCAGCATCCCTCCAGGGGGGACCGGGGAGCTGTTTTTT. Its protein product is CASIPPGGTGELFF.